This T cell receptor (beta chain) was captured in a study of Ad26.COV2.S vaccination and SARS-CoV-2 variants. Across the whole study: Participants got Ad26.COV2.S intramuscularly, once or twice 56 days apart.

The study's findings and limits: Non-spike TCR breadth did not differ much between vaccine and placebo recipients. Reportedly, after vaccination the spike-specific CD8+ and CD4+ T cell responses displayed substantial breadth.

This clone was seen a handful of times. Its antigen is still unknown. The assay was immunoSEQ multiplex PCR, and TCRdb's table has in-frame clones only and misses some. This repertoire shows about 420,000 clones, roughly 90% found once; its top ten account for 3.6%. The treatment here: roughly 20 received Ad26.COV2.S at low or high dose, single or two shots; about 5 received placebo; per-sample allocation not given. Samples came from day 63 after the first vaccine or placebo injection. Donation came from an adult in Boston who was aged 18-55 years. V dropped 0 bases and J dropped 6 bases, with 9 bases sitting between them. Per germline, CDR1 SGHAT and CDR2 FQNNGV. The CDR3 runs 13 residues.

V and J are TRBV11-2 and TRBJ2-7; D not resolved. The sample consisted of peripheral blood, taken in a trial of Ad26.COV2.S vaccine versus placebo. The sequence derives from a person aged 18-65 years who received the Ad26.COV2.S COVID-19 vaccine or a placebo. The CDR3: CASSLDRPVEQYF. The CDR3 DNA reads TGTGCCAGCAGCTTAGATCGCCCAGTCGAGCAGTACTTC.